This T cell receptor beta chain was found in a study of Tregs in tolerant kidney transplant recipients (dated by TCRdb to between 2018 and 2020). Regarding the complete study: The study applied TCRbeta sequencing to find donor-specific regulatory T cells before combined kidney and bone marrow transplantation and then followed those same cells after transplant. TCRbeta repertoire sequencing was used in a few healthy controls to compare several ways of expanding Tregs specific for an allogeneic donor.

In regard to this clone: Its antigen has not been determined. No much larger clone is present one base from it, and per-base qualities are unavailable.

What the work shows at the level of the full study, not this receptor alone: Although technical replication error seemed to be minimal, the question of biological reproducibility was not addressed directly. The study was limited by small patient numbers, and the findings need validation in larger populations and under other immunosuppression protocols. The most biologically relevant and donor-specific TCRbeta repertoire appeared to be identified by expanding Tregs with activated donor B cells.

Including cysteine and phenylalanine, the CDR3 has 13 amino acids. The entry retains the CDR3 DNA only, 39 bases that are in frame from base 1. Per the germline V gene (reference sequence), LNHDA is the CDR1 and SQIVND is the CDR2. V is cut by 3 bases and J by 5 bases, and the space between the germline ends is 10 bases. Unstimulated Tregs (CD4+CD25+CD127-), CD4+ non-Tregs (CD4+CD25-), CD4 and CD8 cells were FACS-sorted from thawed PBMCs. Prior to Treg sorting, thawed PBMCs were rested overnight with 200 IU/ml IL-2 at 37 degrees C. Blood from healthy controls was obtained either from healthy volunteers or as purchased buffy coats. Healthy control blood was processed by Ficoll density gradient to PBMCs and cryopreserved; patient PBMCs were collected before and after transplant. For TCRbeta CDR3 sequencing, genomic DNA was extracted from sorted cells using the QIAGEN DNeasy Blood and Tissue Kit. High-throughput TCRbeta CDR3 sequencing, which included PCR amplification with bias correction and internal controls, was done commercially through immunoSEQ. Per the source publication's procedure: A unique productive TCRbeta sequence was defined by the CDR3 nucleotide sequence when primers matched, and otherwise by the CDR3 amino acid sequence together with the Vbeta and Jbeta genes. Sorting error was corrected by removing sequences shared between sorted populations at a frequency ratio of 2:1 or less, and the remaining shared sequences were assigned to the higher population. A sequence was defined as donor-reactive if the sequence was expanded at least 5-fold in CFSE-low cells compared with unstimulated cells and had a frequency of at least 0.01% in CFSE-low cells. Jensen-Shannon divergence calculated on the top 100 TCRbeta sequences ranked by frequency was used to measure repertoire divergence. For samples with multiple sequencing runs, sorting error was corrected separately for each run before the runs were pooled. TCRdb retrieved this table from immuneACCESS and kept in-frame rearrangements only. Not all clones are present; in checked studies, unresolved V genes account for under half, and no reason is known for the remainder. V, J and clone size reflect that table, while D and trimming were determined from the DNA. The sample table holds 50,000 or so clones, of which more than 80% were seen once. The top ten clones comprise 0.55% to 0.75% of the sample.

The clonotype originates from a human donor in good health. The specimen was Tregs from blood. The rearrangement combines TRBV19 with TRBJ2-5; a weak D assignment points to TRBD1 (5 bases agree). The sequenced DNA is TGTGCCAGTAGTATTAGGGGCCCGGAGACCCAGTACTTC. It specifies CASSIRGPETQYF.